A single sample is the source of the 17 T cell receptor beta chains below, sequenced in a study of tumor-infiltrating lymphocytes in primary liver carcinoma. From 400 to 550 ng total RNA, TCR beta cDNA was generated with a primer in the constant region. The TCR beta library was amplified through three nested multiplex PCR rounds in a modified ARM-PCR procedure. For approximately 11 cycles apiece, the opening two PCR rounds ran with TRBV1-TRBV30 forward primers and a C-beta reverse primer. TCRdb called the multiplex PCR reads again in MiXCR, with one record for every CDR3 protein. The sample has 75,000 to 80,000 distinct CDR3 sequences, roughly 71% seen once; the top ten hold roughly 28%. Each 20-30 mg portion of unsorted bulk tissue served as the source for co-extraction of RNA and DNA. Sequenced input: tumor-adjacent normal liver tissue. The source of these receptors is a man aged 35-49 years with primary liver carcinoma and hepatitis B virus infection.

The V and J genes are TRBV6-5 and TRBJ2-5; TRBD2 agrees at 14 bases. The V and J ends lost 6 bases and 2 bases, in that order; junction bases with no gene match: 2. Germline loops: CDR1 MNHEY, CDR2 SVGAGI. The CDR3 is made up of 15 amino acids. CDR3 in amino acids: CASRTSGRAQETQYF. Written as DNA, the CDR3 is TGTGCCAGCAGGACTAGCGGGAGGGCACAAGAGACCCAGTACTTC.

J is TRBJ2-6 and V is TRBV11-2; 8 nucleotides line up with TRBD1. The V segment lost 5 bases and the J segment 2 bases; nucleotides outside the gene matches: 20. The CDR3 runs to 21 residues. CDR1 SGHAT and CDR2 FQNNGV come from the germline V gene. Here the CDR3 DNA reads TGTGCCAGCAGCATGGGGGAAGACAGGGGCATTTCCCTCACTGGGGCCAACGTCCTGACTTTC. This sequence encodes CASSMGEDRGISLTGANVLTF.

With regard to this clonotype: A much more abundant neighbour one base away suggests this may be a read error. The chain uses TRBV10-3 and TRBJ2-5; TRBD1 aligns across 7 bases. The CDR3 has 14 amino acids. CDR1 and CDR2 (germline): ENHRY, SYGVKD. V shed 4 bases, J shed 4 bases, and the junction held 6 bases outside the gene matches. CDR3 sequence reads: CAISVTGLGETQYF. CDR3 nucleotides: TGTGCCATCAGTGTGACAGGGTTGGGAGAGACCCAGTACTTC.

The rearrangement links TRBV11-3 to TRBJ2-3; the D gene is possibly TRBD1 (6 bases). CDR1 is SGHNT, CDR2 YENEEA, per germline. The V gene lost 2 bases and the J gene lost 4 bases, with 10 bases spanning the gap. The CDR3 is 14 residues long. The CDR3 loop is CASSLNPGADTQYF. Written as DNA, the CDR3 is TGTGCCAGCAGCTTAAATCCAGGGGCAGATACGCAGTATTTT.

Comment on this clonotype: This CDR3 is missing its conserved last phenylalanine or tryptophan, likely due to a read error. The J gene is TRBJ2-7, the V gene TRBV29-1; a weak D match, TRBD2 (6 bases). Germline CDR1 SQVTM, CDR2 ANQGSEA. The CDR3 totals 12 residues. CDR3 nucleotide sequence: TGTAGCGCGCGGGATGGCTCCTACGAGCAGTACCTC. Translating gives CSARDGSYEQYL.

Regarding this clonotype: Mismatch with germline at one junction end may stem from a read error. The chain carries TRBV4-1 and TRBJ2-4, with D tentatively TRBD2 (6 bases). Per the germline V gene, CDR1 is MGHRA and CDR2 is YSYEKL. The CDR3 is 18 residues long. The CDR3 nucleotides read TGCACCAGCAGCCAAAAACAGTTGCGGGATGCGGGCAAAAACATTCAGTACTTC. Translating gives CTSSQKQLRDAGKNIQYF.

This chain joins TRBV11-2 and TRBJ1-4; D is uncertain. The CDR3 covers 14 residues. Trimming pared 1 base from V and 9 bases from J, leaving 12 bases between. The V gene's germline CDR1 is SGHAT and CDR2 FQNNGV. The CDR3 bases are TGTGCCAGCAGCTTAGGAAGCAGCCTTAAAAAACTGTTTTTT. Its protein is CASSLGSSLKKLFF.

This clonotype has just one count. The junction departs from germline at one end; a sequencing error may be responsible. The chain combines TRBV11-3 with TRBJ2-1; 7 bases map to TRBD2. CDR3 length equals 15 residues. The germline V gene encodes CDR1 SGHNT and CDR2 YENEEA. The CDR3 DNA is TGTACCAGCAGCGCCGGGACTATAGAGATTAATGAGCAGCTCTTC. This codes for CTSSAGTIEINEQLF.

V gene TRBV10-3 combines with J gene TRBJ2-7; tentative D call: TRBD1 (5 bases). V lost 2 bases and J 4 bases, leaving 15 bases between the germline ends. Germline assignment: CDR1 ENHRY and CDR2 SYGVKD. CDR3 size: 15 residues. In DNA form, the CDR3 reads TGTGCCATCAGTGAGGCCCGTACAGGAGAGTACGAGCAGTACTTC. Protein product: CAISEARTGEYEQYF.

At least ten counts were recorded for this clonotype. The gene calls are TRBV6-5 and TRBJ2-1, with TRBD2 matching over 11 bases. Germline V lookup: CDR1 MNHEY, CDR2 SVGAGI. This CDR3 is built from 18 residues. The J segment lost 8 bases and the V segment lost 5 bases, leaving 17 bases of the junction unmatched. Written as DNA, the CDR3 is TGTGCCAGCAGTCCACGATACCAACTAGCGGGAGAAACACATGAGCAGTTCTTC. It codes for CASSPRYQLAGETHEQFF.

This chain links TRBV5-1 with TRBJ2-1; TRBD2 matches at 9 bases. The CDR3 contains 15 residues. Trimming cost V 0 bases and J 6 bases; bases outside gene matches: 4. Germline CDR1 SGHRS, CDR2 YFSETQ. In DNA form, the CDR3 reads TGCGCCAGCAGCTTGGAGCCAGCGGGAGGCAATGAGCAGTTCTTC. The encoded protein is CASSLEPAGGNEQFF.

The chain recombines TRBV2 with TRBJ2-1; 7 positions match TRBD1. CDR1 is SNHLY and CDR2 is FYNNEI in the germline V gene. Unmatched junction bases numbered 7, after V lost 6 bases and J lost 5 bases. CDR3 size: 14 residues. The CDR3 DNA reads TGTGCCAGCAGCTTGACAGGGTCCAACAATGAGCAGTTCTTC. Translated: CASSLTGSNNEQFF.

The chain has TRBV28 and TRBJ1-5; D remains ambiguous. Germline values: CDR1 MDHEN, CDR2 SYDVKM. The CDR3 has 12 amino acids. CDR3 sequence reads: CANRNYGQPQHF. As DNA, the CDR3 is TGTGCGAATCGAAACTACGGCCAGCCCCAGCATTTT.

With regard to this clonotype: Its ends do not fully match the called genes, so a read error is possible. V usage is TRBV29-1 and J usage is TRBJ2-7; TRBD1 aligns across 8 bases. The CDR3 has 16 amino acids. The germline V gene has CDR1 SQVTM and CDR2 ANQGSEA. The DNA of the CDR3 is TGCAGCCTTCGAGGACAGGGAACCTCATCGGCTTACGAGCATTACTTC. It encodes CSLRGQGTSSAYEHYF.

This clonotype was seen only a few times. This chain uses TRBV5-8 with TRBJ2-5; 7 nucleotides agree with TRBD2. The CDR3 is 14 amino acids. V lost 2 bases to trimming and J lost 4 bases; unmatched junction nucleotides: 5. Germline CDR1 SGHTS, CDR2 YDEGEE. CDR3 in amino acids: CASSFGASGETQYF. The DNA for the CDR3 is TGTGCCAGCAGCTTCGGGGCTAGCGGAGAGACCCAGTACTTC.

A few counts support this clonotype. One end of the junction is discordant with germline, which a read error may explain. The chain joins TRBV10-2 to TRBJ2-7; D call uncertain. The germline gives CDR1 WSHSY, CDR2 SAAADI. The CDR3 sequence is 13 residues long. The CDR3 region is CTSSEGPTYEQYF. CDR3 DNA: TGTACCAGCAGTGAAGGCCCGACCTACGAGCAGTACTTC.

With respect to this clonotype: The junction and the germline gene differ at one end; a read error may be behind it. The chain links TRBV6-1 to TRBJ2-7, with 10 bases fitting TRBD2. This CDR3 contains 14 residues. From germline, CDR1 is MNHNS and CDR2 SASEGT. The CDR3 nucleotides are TGTGCCAGCAGTGCGGGACTAGCGCTCCACGAGCAGTATTTC. Protein: CASSAGLALHEQYF.